The 10 T cell receptor beta chains listed next were all sequenced from one sample in a study of blood T cell repertoires in COVID-19. Generated by immunoSEQ multiplex PCR, the TCRdb table keeps only in-frame clones and is missing some. The table lists approximately 250,000 clones, about 82% of them singletons. Sequencing used PBMCs or T cells enriched from blood (not recorded which). Source of these receptors: a woman between 50 and 59 years old with acute COVID-19.

This clone has only one observation. The V gene is TRBV5-8, the J gene TRBJ2-3; D is possibly TRBD1 (5 bases). Looked up from germline, CDR1 is SGHTS and CDR2 is YDEGEE. CDR3 length: 15 amino acids. Trimming stripped 0 bases from V and 6 bases from J, with 14 bases between. CDR3 coding DNA: TGTGCCAGCAGCTTGGGGGGCCGCCCCGGGGATACGCAGTATTTT. This translates into CASSLGGRPGDTQYF.

This sequence joins TRBV19 and TRBJ1-5, with 9 bases lining up with TRBD1. The CDR3 has 14 amino acids. Germline CDR1 and CDR2: LNHDA and SQIVND (reference sequence). Trimming at V came to 9 bases and at J to 3 bases, leaving 6 bases not matched to a gene. The CDR3 loop reads CASWTGVNNQPQHF. CDR3 nucleotide sequence: TGTGCCAGCTGGACAGGGGTTAACAATCAGCCCCAGCATTTT.

The CDR3 bases are TGCGCCAGCAGCTTTACAGGGGTGAATGAAAAACTGTTTTTT. Protein: CASSFTGVNEKLFF. The rearrangement links TRBV5-1 to TRBJ1-4; TRBD1 matches 7 bases. The CDR3 spans 14 residues. Per the germline V gene, CDR1 is SGHRS and CDR2 is YFSETQ. Losses at the gene ends were 2 bases for V and 5 bases for J; bases not matched to a gene: 3.

The genes are TRBV15 and TRBJ1-5, with no clear D. The CDR3 totals 17 residues. V was trimmed by 1 base and J by 0 bases, leaving 13 bases between them. Germline V gene data show CDR1 as LNHNV and CDR2 as YYDKDF (reference sequence). CDR3 in amino acids: CATSRVGRSISNQPQHF. Written as DNA, the CDR3 is TGTGCCACCAGCAGAGTGGGGAGGAGTATTAGCAATCAGCCCCAGCATTTT.

CDR3 sequence: CASSQIPGRGSNYGYTF. The DNA for the CDR3 is TGTGCCAGCAGCCAGATCCCTGGTCGGGGGTCTAACTATGGCTACACCTTC. The chain combines TRBV9 with TRBJ1-2; weak D call: TRBD1 (5 bases). The CDR3 covers 17 residues. Germline CDR1 reads SGDLS; CDR2 reads YYNGEE. Trimming took off 4 bases at V and 0 bases at J, with 19 bases between the two ends.

V gene TRBV7-9 combines with J gene TRBJ1-4, with TRBD1 matching over 7 bases. Germline-derived CDR1 and CDR2 are SEHNR and FQNEAQ (reference sequence). After removal of 3 bases from V and 8 bases from J, the junction contained 6 bases not matched to a gene. This CDR3 is 14 amino acids long. The CDR3 bases are TGTGCCAGCAGCTTGAGACAGGGCTACGAAAAACTGTTTTTT. Translating it yields CASSLRQGYEKLFF. The full variable domain, in which reference TRBV7-9 and TRBJ1-4 provide the parts outside the CDR3, is DTGVSQNPRHKITKRGQNVTFRCDPISEHNRLYWYRQTLGQGPEFLTYFQNEAQLEKSRLLSDRFSAERPKGSFSTLEIQRTEQGDSAMYLCASSLRQGYEKLFFGSGTQLSVL.

V is TRBV3-1 (or the pseudogene TRBV3-2) and J is TRBJ2-5, with no clear D. V was pared by 0 bases and J by 5 bases, with 10 bases between. This CDR3 region has 14 residues. CDR1 and CDR2 from the germline V gene are LGHDT and YNNKEL (reference sequence). The CDR3 DNA reads as TGTGCCAGCAGCCAAGATGCTCCGCAGGAGACCCAGTACTTC. The encoded protein is CASSQDAPQETQYF.

The chain is built from TRBV11-2 and TRBJ1-4; TRBD1 matches 7 bases. CDR3 length: 14 residues. J was trimmed by 7 bases and V by 0 bases; bases with no gene match: 2. Germline CDR1 SGHAT, CDR2 FQNNGV. The CDR3 DNA reads TGTGCCAGCAGCTTAGACAGGGGGACTGAAAAACTGTTTTTT. It codes for CASSLDRGTEKLFF.

CDR3 region: CASSRETGGRTGELFF. CDR3 nucleotides: TGCGCCAGCAGTAGAGAGACGGGGGGGCGCACCGGGGAGCTGTTTTTT. The rearrangement links TRBV4-3 to TRBJ2-2; 8 bases are a match to TRBD2. V gave up 6 bases and J gave up 4 bases; unmatched junction bases: 10. Germline CDR1 is LGHNA and CDR2 is YSLEER. The CDR3 covers 16 residues.

The chain carries TRBV6-5 and TRBJ1-5; 7 bases are shared with TRBD1. V lost 7 bases, J lost 3 bases, and 3 bases stayed unmatched. CDR3 size: 13 residues. Germline V gene sequence: CDR1 MNHEY, CDR2 SVGAGI. The CDR3, as DNA: TGTGCCAGCATCGGACAGGACAATCAGCCCCAGCATTTT. It specifies CASIGQDNQPQHF.